The 27 T cell receptor beta chains below come from one sample, sequenced in a study of cytomegalovirus exposure and HLA in healthy donors. With 60 Vbeta and 13 Jbeta primers, the PCR was carried out. TCRdb's table, derived via immunoSEQ multiplex PCR, lists solely in-frame clones and lacks some. The data contain about 160,000 clones, over 70% of them singletons. The source material was PBMCs. All receptors derive from a boy younger than 10 in good health and CMV-seronegative.

The chain employs TRBV28 and TRBJ1-2, with D perhaps matching TRBD1 (5 bases). CDR1 and CDR2 from the germline V gene are MDHEN and SYDVKM. The CDR3 sequence is 15 residues long. Trimming removed 5 bases from V and 6 bases from J, with 19 bases in between. CDR3 nucleotide sequence: TGTGCCAGCAGTACACCCAGGGTAACCATCAATGGCTACACCTTC. Encoded protein: CASSTPRVTINGYTF.

This chain uses TRBV5-1 with TRBJ2-1; D might be TRBD1 (6 bases). Germline lookup yields CDR1 SGHRS and CDR2 YFSETQ. Trimming took 2 bases from V and 4 from J, leaving 13 bases between them. The CDR3 runs to 15 residues. The CDR3 region is CASSFRDQGYNEQFF. The CDR3 DNA is TGCGCCAGCAGCTTCCGGGACCAGGGGTACAATGAGCAGTTCTTC.

The rearrangement uses TRBV29-1 and TRBJ2-3; D unclear. This CDR3 is built from 13 residues. Trimming pared 1 base from V and 5 bases from J, leaving 10 bases between. Germline CDR1 and CDR2: SQVTM and ANQGSEA. The CDR3 loop reads CSVEVSRLDTQYF. The CDR3 bases are TGCAGCGTTGAAGTCTCCCGTTTAGATACGCAGTATTTT.

The rearrangement joins TRBV2 to TRBJ2-1; D is undetermined. This CDR3 is 14 amino acids long. V was cut by 5 bases and J by 0 bases, with 8 bases left in between. Germline-derived CDR1 and CDR2 are SNHLY and FYNNEI. CDR3 in DNA: TGTGCCAGCAGTATCGTGAGCTCCTACAATGAGCAGTTCTTC. Translated, it gives CASSIVSSYNEQFF.

V is TRBV4-3 and J is TRBJ2-4; 8 bases are a match to TRBD2. CDR3 length equals 16 residues. Germline CDR1 is LGHNA and CDR2 is YSLEER. Trimming cost V 0 bases and J 6 bases; bases outside gene matches: 7. CDR3 sequence: CASSQEASGGLNIQYF. The CDR3 DNA sequence: TGCGCCAGCAGCCAAGAGGCAAGCGGGGGTCTAAACATTCAGTACTTC.

V gene TRBV29-1 combines with J gene TRBJ2-3; D possibly corresponds to TRBD2 (5 bases). In germline, CDR1 is SQVTM, CDR2 ANQGSEA. Trimming took off 3 bases at V and 2 bases at J, with 6 bases between the two ends. The CDR3 totals 12 residues. CDR3 coding DNA: TGCAGCGTTGACCGGGACACAGATACGCAGTATTTT. As protein: CSVDRDTDTQYF.

The chain carries TRBV25-1 and TRBJ2-7; the match to TRBD1 covers 9 bases. Germline V gene sequence: CDR1 MGHDK, CDR2 SYGVNS. The CDR3 is 15 residues long. V was pared by 4 bases and J by 3 bases, with 7 bases of the junction left unmatched. The CDR3 protein is CASSGAGTGYYEQYF. The CDR3 nucleotides are TGTGCCAGCAGTGGCGCCGGGACAGGGTACTACGAGCAGTACTTC.

CDR3 amino acids: CASSLDRGQGAGRGYV. CDR3 in DNA: TGTGCCAGCAGTTTAGATCGGGGACAGGGGGCTGGAAGAGGGTACGTC. The chain carries TRBV6-5 and TRBJ2-7; TRBD1 matches 12 bases. J was trimmed by 12 bases and V by 4 bases; bases with no gene match: 16. Germline V gene sequence: CDR1 MNHEY, CDR2 SVGAGI. This CDR3 is 16 amino acids long.

V usage is TRBV27 and J usage is TRBJ2-7; D might be TRBD1 (5 bases). Per the germline V gene, CDR1 is MNHEY and CDR2 is SMNVEV (reference sequence). Deletions cut 11 bases from V and 6 bases from J, with 20 bases between. The CDR3 has 13 amino acids. The CDR3: CAGQRQGRSEQYF. For the CDR3, the DNA is TGTGCCGGCCAAAGGCAGGGCCGTTCCGAGCAGTACTTC.

J is TRBJ1-2 and V is TRBV7-2; D might be TRBD1 (5 bases). The CDR3 length is 16 residues. Looked up from germline, CDR1 is SGHTA and CDR2 is FQGNSA. Trimming took off 2 bases at V and 5 bases at J, with 18 bases between the two ends. CDR3 sequence (DNA): TGTGCCAGCAGCTTATGGGTCGGGGGTTACCCTTATGGCTACACCTTC. Protein product: CASSLWVGGYPYGYTF.

CDR3 sequence: CASSQRALNQPQHF. The CDR3 nucleotides read TGCGCCAGCAGCCAGAGGGCTTTAAATCAGCCCCAGCATTTT. This sequence joins TRBV4-1 and TRBJ1-5; D is uncertain. This CDR3 spans 14 amino acids. Trimming stripped 3 bases from V and 4 bases from J, with 10 bases between. In germline, CDR1 is MGHRA, CDR2 YSYEKL.

This clone was seen only a few times. This chain connects TRBV6-1 to TRBJ1-5; D unclear. Germline V gives CDR1 MNHNS, CDR2 SASEGT. V was shortened by 0 bases and J by 11 bases, with 11 bases between the two germline ends. CDR3 size: 13 residues. CDR3 amino acids: CASSEAMAMAQHF. In DNA, the CDR3 is TGTGCCAGCAGTGAAGCGATGGCCATGGCCCAGCATTTT.

V gene TRBV18 combines with J gene TRBJ2-7; the D gene is possibly TRBD1 (6 bases). Trimming took 2 bases from V and 13 from J, leaving 21 bases between them. Looked up from germline, CDR1 is KGHSH and CDR2 is LQKENI. The CDR3 runs 14 residues. CDR3 protein: CASSPDRDNKVLYF. DNA for the CDR3: TGTGCCAGCTCACCAGACCGGGACAACAAAGTCCTATACTTC.

The chain carries TRBV30 and TRBJ1-2; D remains unclear. Trimming left V 0 bases short and J 6 bases short, with 11 bases between. The CDR3 length is 13 residues. In germline, CDR1 is GTSNPN, CDR2 SVGIG (reference sequence). DNA for the CDR3: TGTGCCTGGAGTGTGAGTGAATCCCATGGCTACACCTTC. Its translation is CAWSVSESHGYTF.

This CDR3 is CASSIGLPSDEQYF. CDR3 DNA: TGTGCCAGTAGTATAGGACTGCCTTCTGACGAGCAGTACTTC. The chain recombines TRBV19 with TRBJ2-7; no firm D call. The CDR3 sequence is 14 residues long. From germline, CDR1 is LNHDA and CDR2 SQIVND (reference sequence). V gave up 1 base and J gave up 5 bases, with 12 bases separating them.

The chain recombines TRBV5-6 with TRBJ1-5, with TRBD1 matching 9 bases. After removal of 3 bases from V and 4 bases from J, the junction contained 5 bases not matched to a gene. CDR3 length: 15 residues. Per the germline V gene, CDR1 is SGHDT and CDR2 is YYEEEE. This CDR3 reads CASSSGGTGNQPQHF. The DNA of the CDR3 is TGTGCCAGCAGCTCGGGTGGGACAGGGAATCAGCCCCAGCATTTT.

This clone was picked up a small number of times. This rearrangement joins TRBV5-6 to TRBJ2-1; D is undetermined. The V end was cut by 4 bases, the J end by 1 base, with 15 bases between. The CDR3 length is 16 residues. Germline CDR1 and CDR2: SGHDT and YYEEEE. The CDR3 DNA reads TGTGCCAGCAGCCTACCTTGGGCCCGTTCCTACAATGAGCAGTTCTTC. It specifies CASSLPWARSYNEQFF.

The chain recombines TRBV5-1 with TRBJ2-3; D unclear. V was trimmed by 0 bases and J by 0 bases, leaving 8 bases between them. CDR3 size: 15 residues. CDR1 SGHRS and CDR2 YFSETQ come from the germline V gene. CDR3 loop: CASSLDEPSTDTQYF. CDR3 nucleotide sequence: TGCGCCAGCAGCTTGGATGAGCCTAGCACAGATACGCAGTATTTT. The full variable domain, in which reference TRBV5-1 and TRBJ2-3 provide the parts outside the CDR3, is KAGVTQTPRYLIKTRGQQVTLSCSPISGHRSVSWYQQTPGQGLQFLFEYFSETQRNKGNFPGRFSGRQFSNSRSEMNVSTLELGDSALYLCASSLDEPSTDTQYFGPGTRLTVL.

The V gene is TRBV6-6, the J gene TRBJ1-6; the D gene is possibly TRBD1 (6 bases). This CDR3 has 15 amino acids. Trimming cost V 0 bases and J 8 bases, with 11 bases left between them. CDR1 and CDR2 from the germline V gene are MNHNY and SVGAGI (reference sequence). The CDR3 DNA reads as TGTGCCAGCAGTTACTCGAGCGGGGGCTATTCACCCCTCCACTTT. Protein product: CASSYSSGGYSPLHF.

The chain combines TRBV5-1 with TRBJ2-3; 7 bases fit TRBD1. The CDR3 is 16 residues long. Trimming took 2 bases from V and 1 from J; bases not matched to a gene: 7. Germline CDR1 is SGHRS and CDR2 is YFSETQ. CDR3 protein: CASSFPGGSGTDTQYF. CDR3 DNA sequence: TGCGCCAGCAGCTTCCCAGGGGGATCAGGCACAGATACGCAGTATTTT.

CDR3 residues: CAWDHSGQKETQYF. Here the CDR3 DNA reads TGTGCCTGGGACCATTCGGGACAAAAAGAGACCCAGTACTTC. This chain links TRBV30 with TRBJ2-5; D may be TRBD1 (6 bases). The germline V gene encodes CDR1 GTSNPN and CDR2 SVGIG (reference sequence). The CDR3 extends over 14 amino acids. V was pared by 5 bases and J by 3 bases, with 16 bases between.

The rearrangement links TRBV29-1 to TRBJ2-1, with TRBD2 matching 12 bases. After removal of 5 bases from V and 6 bases from J, the junction contained 11 bases not matched to a gene. CDR1 and CDR2 from the germline V gene are SQVTM and ANQGSEA. This CDR3 spans 16 amino acids. The CDR3 protein is CSVLPPSGRAANEQFF. As DNA, the CDR3 is TGCAGCGTTCTTCCTCCTAGCGGGAGGGCGGCCAATGAGCAGTTCTTC.

The chain combines TRBV29-1 with TRBJ1-2; the D gene is possibly TRBD1 (5 bases). CDR3 length: 14 residues. Germline assignment: CDR1 SQVTM and CDR2 ANQGSEA. V dropped 2 bases and J dropped 3 bases, with 13 bases sitting between them. The CDR3 coding sequence is TGCAGCGTTGAAAGGCAGGGAATAGACTATGGCTACACCTTC. Its protein product is CSVERQGIDYGYTF.

The V and J genes are TRBV9 and TRBJ2-5, with 10 bases fitting TRBD2. V shed 4 bases and J 1 base; nucleotides not matched to a gene: 10. The CDR3 covers 17 residues. Germline V lookup: CDR1 SGDLS, CDR2 YYNGEE. The CDR3 region has the DNA TGTGCCAGCAGCTTGGGAGGTAGCGGGGGGCTCCAAGAGACCCAGTACTTC. Its protein product is CASSLGGSGGLQETQYF.

V and J are TRBV7-2 and TRBJ1-2, with 10 bases fitting TRBD1. In germline, CDR1 is SGHTA, CDR2 FQGNSA. CDR3 size: 18 residues. V shed 1 base, J shed 3 bases, and the junction held 11 bases outside the gene matches. This CDR3 reads CASSLVGTGAYRHYGYTF. The CDR3 DNA sequence: TGTGCCAGCAGCTTAGTGGGGACAGGGGCATATCGGCACTATGGCTACACCTTC.

This clone was observed a handful of times. The chain uses TRBV4-3 and TRBJ2-2; D unresolved. CDR1 and CDR2 (germline): LGHNA, YSLEER. The CDR3 consists of 14 residues. Trimming left V 0 bases short and J 4 bases short, with 6 bases between. The CDR3: CASSQDRGTGELFF. CDR3 nucleotide sequence: TGCGCCAGCAGCCAAGATCGAGGCACCGGGGAGCTGTTTTTT.

The rearrangement joins TRBV12-5 to TRBJ2-7, with a weak D call TRBD2 (5 bases). The CDR3 covers 17 residues. In germline, CDR1 is LGHNT, CDR2 FRNRAP. Trimming took off 5 bases at V and 3 bases at J, with 23 bases between the two ends. In DNA form, the CDR3 reads TGTGCTAGTGGTCTCGGGCCCCGGGGTTTCGGGGTCTACGAGCAGTACGTC. Translating it yields CASGLGPRGFGVYEQYV.